The subject of this entry is one T cell receptor (beta chain). Assay used: immunoSEQ multiplex PCR; TCRdb lists only in-frame clones, some missing. The sample has tens of thousands of clones; about 90% are singletons. This specimen belongs to a study of OX40 agonist ivuxolimab in advanced cancers. The sequence derives from an adult with an advanced solid tumor such as melanoma, head and neck, liver or kidney cancer. The sample consisted of CD4+ or CD8+ T cells sorted from blood, taken in a trial of the OX40 agonist ivuxolimab.

CDR3: CASSQDWPGSNTGELFF. In DNA, the CDR3 is TGTGCCAGCAGCCAAGATTGGCCAGGATCGAACACCGGGGAGCTGTTTTTT. V usage is TRBV4-2 and J usage is TRBJ2-2; no definite D call. The V gene's germline CDR1 is LGHNA and CDR2 YNFKEQ. The CDR3 is 17 residues long. The V end was cut by 0 bases, the J end by 0 bases, with 11 bases between.